The 19 T cell receptor beta chains below all came from one sample that was sequenced in a study of blood T cell repertoires in COVID-19. Profiling relied on immunoSEQ multiplex PCR, and the TCRdb table lists in-frame clones only, not all of them. The sample yields around 230,000 clones, 80% to 90% seen once. The sequenced sample consisted of peripheral blood. These receptors were taken from a man younger than 40 who had recovered from COVID-19.

This clone appeared a few times. The V gene is TRBV6-5, the J gene TRBJ1-5; D is uncertain. The V end was cut by 0 bases, the J end by 7 bases, with 16 bases between. This CDR3 region has 16 residues. CDR1 MNHEY and CDR2 SVGAGI come from the germline V gene. This CDR3 is CASSYSLGEGHQPQHF. The DNA of the CDR3 is TGTGCCAGCAGTTACTCTCTCGGTGAGGGCCACCAGCCCCAGCATTTT.

The chain is built from TRBV19 and TRBJ2-7, with D maybe TRBD2 (7 bases). This CDR3 spans 15 amino acids. V was trimmed by 7 bases and J by 2 bases, leaving 18 bases between them. The germline V gene has CDR1 LNHDA and CDR2 SQIVND (reference sequence). The CDR3 loop reads CASKSDGRGAYEQYF. CDR3 nucleotide sequence: TGTGCCAGTAAATCAGATGGGAGGGGGGCCTACGAGCAGTACTTC.

This clone was recorded once. J is TRBJ1-6 and V is TRBV28; no clear D gene. Germline V gene sequence: CDR1 MDHEN, CDR2 SYDVKM. CDR3 size: 15 residues. Deletions cut 1 base from V and 10 bases from J, with 14 bases between. The CDR3 coding sequence is TGTGCCAGCAGTTTATCCCCGGGGAGCGGGTCACCCCTCCACTTT. It yields the protein CASSLSPGSGSPLHF.

The J gene is TRBJ2-3, the V gene TRBV6-4; 8 bases align to TRBD1. V trimming: 6 bases; J trimming: 3 bases; junction bases outside the gene matches: 11. In germline, CDR1 is MRHNA, CDR2 SNTAGT. There are 16 residues in the CDR3. The CDR3 reads CASSQRGQGLTDTQYF. DNA for the CDR3: TGTGCCAGCAGCCAGCGAGGACAGGGTCTGACAGATACGCAGTATTTT.

This clone has only one observation. The gene calls are TRBV12-1 and TRBJ2-2; no check of the table's D call, TRBD2, against the DNA was made. TRBV12-1 is described as a pseudogene. The CDR3 is 17 amino acids. This chain's CDR3 is CASSFARGGGPAGELFF. The CDR3 region has the DNA TGTGCCAGCAGCTTTGCCAGGGGCGGGGGGCCGGCCGGGGAGCTGTTTTTT.

This chain joins TRBV11-1 and TRBJ1-2; D is uncertain. V lost 2 bases and J 2 bases, leaving 9 bases between the germline ends. There are 14 residues in the CDR3. Germline V lookup: CDR1 SGHAT, CDR2 FQDESV (reference sequence). CDR3 bases: TGTGCCAGCAGCTTACGAGGTACAAACTATGGCTACACCTTC. As protein: CASSLRGTNYGYTF.

V is TRBV7-8 and J is TRBJ1-1; 7 bases line up with TRBD1. The CDR3 is 15 residues long. J gave up 4 bases and V 2 bases, and 7 bases lay outside the gene matches. CDR1 SGHVS and CDR2 FQNEAQ come from the germline V gene. The CDR3 reads CASSLSGRGATEAFF. The CDR3 DNA reads TGTGCCAGCAGCTTATCGGGCAGGGGGGCCACTGAAGCTTTCTTT. Full variable domain (remainder filled in from reference TRBV7-8 and TRBJ1-1): GAGVSQSPRYKVAKRGQDVALRCDPISGHVSLFWYQQALGQGPEFLTYFQNEAQLDKSGLPSDRFFAERPEGSVSTLKIQRTQQEDSAVYLCASSLSGRGATEAFFGQGTRLTVV.

The genes are TRBV5-6 and TRBJ2-1; 7 bases are shared with TRBD2. The CDR3 runs to 16 residues. Germline lookup yields CDR1 SGHDT and CDR2 YYEEEE. Trimming took 3 bases from V and 1 from J; bases not matched to a gene: 7. Here the CDR3 DNA reads TGTGCCAGCAGCTGGAACGGGGGGTGGTCCTACAATGAGCAGTTCTTC. It is translated as CASSWNGGWSYNEQFF. Together with reference TRBV5-6 and TRBJ2-1, the CDR3 gives the full variable domain: DAGVTQSPTHLIKTRGQQVTLRCSPKSGHDTVSWYQQALGQGPQFIFQYYEEEERQRGNFPDRFSGHQFPNYSSELNVNALLLGDSALYLCASSWNGGWSYNEQFFGPGTRLTVL.

The chain links TRBV10-2 to TRBJ2-2; 7 bases agree with TRBD2. V was pared by 0 bases and J by 7 bases, with 2 bases of the junction left unmatched. Germline CDR1 is WSHSY and CDR2 is SAAADI. This CDR3 comprises 14 residues. CDR3 nucleotide sequence: TGCGCCAGCAGTGAGTCCGGGGGGATCGGGGAGCTGTTTTTT. It encodes CASSESGGIGELFF.

The chain joins TRBV5-1 to TRBJ2-5; no reliable D call. Germline V gives CDR1 SGHRS, CDR2 YFSETQ. The germline V and J ends were trimmed by 0 bases and 4 bases, with 13 bases remaining between them. CDR3 length: 15 amino acids. CDR3 in amino acids: CASSLAPGGIETQYF. The CDR3 DNA follows: TGCGCCAGCAGCTTGGCCCCAGGTGGAATAGAGACCCAGTACTTC.

This chain connects TRBV7-2 to TRBJ1-5, with 10 bases lining up with TRBD1. Looked up from germline, CDR1 is SGHTA and CDR2 is FQGNSA. The CDR3 sequence is 16 residues long. V dropped 5 bases and J dropped 6; count of bases not matched to a gene: 10. The CDR3 protein is CASSPGQGGGGQPQHF. The CDR3 nucleotides read TGTGCCAGCAGCCCAGGACAGGGGGGCGGTGGTCAGCCCCAGCATTTT.

This clone was picked up one time. This chain joins TRBV9 and TRBJ1-2; the D is unclear. The CDR3 runs to 12 residues. Deletions cut 0 bases from V and 5 bases from J, with 5 bases between. Germline assignment: CDR1 SGDLS and CDR2 YYNGEE. The CDR3 loop reads CASSVDSYGYTF. CDR3 bases: TGTGCCAGCAGCGTAGATTCGTATGGCTACACCTTC.

This clone was counted once. The chain uses TRBV11-3 and TRBJ2-5, with 10 bases matching TRBD1. The CDR3 contains 18 residues. J lost 4 bases, V lost 3 bases, and 14 bases had no gene match. Looked up from germline, CDR1 is SGHNT and CDR2 is YENEEA. In nucleotides, the CDR3 is TGTGCCAGCAGCTTGAGAATAGGGACAGGGGTTTCTACAGAGACCCAGTACTTC. As protein: CASSLRIGTGVSTETQYF. The full variable domain, its missing parts supplied by reference TRBV11-3 and TRBJ2-5, is EAGVVQSPRYKIIEKKQPVAFWCNPISGHNTLYWYLQNLGQGPELLIRYENEEAVDDSQLPKDRFSAERLKGVDSTLKIQPAELGDSAVYLCASSLRIGTGVSTETQYFGPGTRLLVL.

The chain combines TRBV5-1 with TRBJ1-2, with 8 positions matching TRBD1. The V gene end was trimmed by 5 bases and the J gene end by 3 bases; junction bases not matched to a gene: 3. Germline assignment: CDR1 SGHRS and CDR2 YFSETQ. The CDR3 totals 13 residues. The DNA of the CDR3 is TGCGCCAGCAGGGCGGGACAGGACTATGGCTACACCTTC. As protein: CASRAGQDYGYTF. Filled out from reference TRBV5-1 and TRBJ1-2, the complete variable domain reads KAGVTQTPRYLIKTRGQQVTLSCSPISGHRSVSWYQQTPGQGLQFLFEYFSETQRNKGNFPGRFSGRQFSNSRSEMNVSTLELGDSALYLCASRAGQDYGYTFGSGTRLTVV.

The chain couples TRBV29-1 to TRBJ1-1; D is perhaps TRBD1 (5 bases). V lost 5 bases to trimming and J lost 4 bases, with 26 bases between them. The CDR3 runs 17 residues. CDR1 is SQVTM and CDR2 is ANQGSEA in the germline V gene. The chain's CDR3 is CSVKGPRTTSLGTEAFF. The CDR3 DNA reads TGCAGCGTTAAGGGGCCCCGAACCACCTCTTTGGGCACTGAAGCTTTCTTT.

The genes are TRBV10-2 and TRBJ1-1, with D possibly TRBD1 on 5 matching bases. From germline, CDR1 is WSHSY and CDR2 SAAADI. V was pared by 3 bases and J by 5 bases, with 10 bases between. The length of the CDR3 is 13 residues. The CDR3 loop reads CASSDGQGTEAFF. DNA of the CDR3: TGCGCCAGCAGTGATGGGCAGGGTACTGAAGCTTTCTTT.

The V gene is TRBV6-2 or TRBV6-3, the J gene TRBJ1-5; tentative D call: TRBD1 (5 bases). Trimming shortened V by 4 bases and J by 4 bases, and 8 bases separated the two germline ends. This CDR3 is built from 13 residues. Germline CDR1 reads MNHEY; CDR2 reads SVGEGT. The CDR3 protein is CASSSQGNQPQHF. CDR3 nucleotide sequence: TGTGCCAGCAGTTCCCAGGGTAATCAGCCCCAGCATTTT.

V gene TRBV7-7 combines with J gene TRBJ1-2; 7 nucleotides align to TRBD1. CDR3 length: 18 amino acids. CDR1 SSHAT and CDR2 FNYEAQ come from the germline V gene (reference sequence). Trimming at V came to 2 bases and at J to 2 bases, leaving 14 bases not matched to a gene. This CDR3 is CASSLTLRVTGENYGYTF. The CDR3 DNA sequence: TGTGCCAGCAGCTTAACCCTCCGTGTTACAGGGGAGAACTATGGCTACACCTTC.

This clone was counted between two and nine times. The chain joins TRBV7-9 to TRBJ2-7, with TRBD1 matching 11 bases. The V and J ends lost 5 bases and 3 bases, in that order; junction bases with no gene match: 9. The CDR3 is made up of 16 amino acids. From germline, CDR1 is SEHNR and CDR2 FQNEAQ (reference sequence). CDR3 in amino acids: CASSAKRDRGSYEQYF. The CDR3 nucleotides read TGTGCCAGCAGCGCAAAACGGGACAGGGGGAGCTACGAGCAGTACTTC.